Sequencing of this T cell receptor (beta chain) was carried out in a study of neurological immune-mediated disorders. The table lists this clonotype with a few counts. No antigen is known for it. It may be a read error: a sequence one base away is much more abundant. The V gene lost 7 bases and the J gene lost 5 bases, with 12 bases spanning the gap. Germline lookup yields CDR1 ENHRY and CDR2 SYGVKD. CDR3 length equals 13 residues. PBMCs numbering 2 million and stored at -80 C yielded the unsorted libraries. Study conclusions and caveats: Private repertoires in all groups were suggested, as expanded clones shared no CDR3 amino acid sequences across subjects.

The authors produced cDNA by 5'RACE using 10-nucleotide random UMIs. MiXCR, applied by TCRdb to the 5' RACE reads, yields one record per CDR3 protein. The sample consists of tens of thousands of distinct CDR3 sequences, about 3% of them appearing once. The V and J genes are TRBV10-3 and TRBJ2-1; TRBD2 might be the D (6 bases). The sample was PBMCs. The receptor was derived from a man aged 40-55 years with multiple sclerosis. CDR3 sequence reads: CAIMRIADNEQFF. The CDR3 DNA is TGTGCCATCATGAGGATAGCGGACAATGAGCAGTTCTTC.